The clone carrying this TCR beta chain has just a few counts. Its target is unknown. The library targeted TCRbeta and was prepared with unique molecular identifiers. A single record per CDR3 protein comes from TCRdb applying MiXCR to the PCR reads. This sample yields 250,000 to 400,000 distinct CDR3 sequences, of which around 25% are seen a single time; approximately 9.9% belongs to the top ten. These data originate in a study of T-cell reconstitution after alpha-beta-depleted transplantation in children. General study points: The high TCRbeta diversity at day 60 in some patients came from surviving recipient T cells and thymic progenitors. After one year, T-cell counts and TCRbeta diversity mostly came from new T cells. Alpha-beta T cells about two months after transplant reportedly derived from several hundred expanded graft clones.

CDR3 length: 13 amino acids. Germline V CDR1 and CDR2: ENHRY, SYGVKD. Trimming took 6 bases from V and 5 from J, leaving 10 bases between them. The rearrangement uses TRBV10-3 and TRBJ2-2, with TRBD1 as a possible D gene (6 bases). The clonotype comes from a male patient between 10 and 17 years old who had a stem cell transplant for acute lymphoblastic leukemia, so the T cells may come from the graft donor. The input for sequencing was PBMCs, mostly from graft donor cells, taken 180 days after TCRalphabeta/CD19-depleted stem cell transplant. The CDR3 loop is CAISATGTGELFF. CDR3 nucleotides: TGTGCCATCAGCGCCACAGGGACCGGGGAGCTGTTTTTT.